Detailed here is one T cell receptor beta chain. Germline lookup yields CDR1 SNHLY and CDR2 FYNNEI. This CDR3 region has 14 residues. V lost 3 bases to trimming and J lost 13 bases, with 21 bases between them. The data are from a study of OX40 agonist ivuxolimab in advanced cancers. Study-wide background: An anti-OX40 (CD134) antibody with agonistic activity, ivuxolimab, was administered to patients. Anti-PD-1, anti-PD-L1 or anti-CTLA-4 therapy given earlier was allowed, and 30% to 45% had some. Three dose-escalation patients had partial responses: one with hepatocellular carcinoma and two with cutaneous melanoma.

The sampling schedule covered blood at baseline, cycle 4 day 1, and cycle 7 day 1. The table came from immunoSEQ multiplex PCR; TCRdb's copy has only in-frame clones and leaves some out. The repertoire holds 95,000 to 150,000 clones, with less than 95% as singletons. This rearrangement joins TRBV2 to TRBJ2-5; D tentatively reads TRBD1 or TRBD2 (5 bases each). The starting material was CD4+ or CD8+ T cells sorted from blood, obtained in a trial of the OX40 agonist ivuxolimab. The sequence was collected from an adult with an advanced solid tumor such as melanoma, head and neck, liver or kidney cancer. In DNA form, the CDR3 reads TGTGCCAGCAGTGAGGCCTCCGGGACCGAGCATTTGTACTTC. Amino acid sequence: CASSEASGTEHLYF. Full variable domain (remainder filled in from reference TRBV2 and TRBJ2-5): EPEVTQTPSHQVTQMGQEVILRCVPISNHLYFYWYRQILGQKVEFLVSFYNNEISEKSEIFDDQFSVERPDGSNFTLKIRSTKLEDSAMYFCASSEASGTEHLYFGPGTRLLVL.